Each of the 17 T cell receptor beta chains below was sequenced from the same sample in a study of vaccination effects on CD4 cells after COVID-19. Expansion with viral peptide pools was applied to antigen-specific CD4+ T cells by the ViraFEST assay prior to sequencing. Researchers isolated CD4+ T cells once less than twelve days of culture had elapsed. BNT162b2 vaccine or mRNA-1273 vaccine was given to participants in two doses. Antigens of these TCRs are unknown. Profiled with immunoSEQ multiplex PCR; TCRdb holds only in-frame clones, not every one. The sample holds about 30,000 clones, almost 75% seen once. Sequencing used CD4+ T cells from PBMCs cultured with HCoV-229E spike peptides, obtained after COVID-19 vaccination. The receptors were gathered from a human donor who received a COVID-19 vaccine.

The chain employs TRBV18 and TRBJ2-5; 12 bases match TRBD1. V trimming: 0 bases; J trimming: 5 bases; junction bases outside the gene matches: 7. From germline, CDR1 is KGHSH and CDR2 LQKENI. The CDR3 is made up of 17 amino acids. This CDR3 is CASSPPGQGARGETQYF. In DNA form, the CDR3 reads TGTGCCAGCTCACCACCGGGACAGGGGGCTCGTGGGGAGACCCAGTACTTC.

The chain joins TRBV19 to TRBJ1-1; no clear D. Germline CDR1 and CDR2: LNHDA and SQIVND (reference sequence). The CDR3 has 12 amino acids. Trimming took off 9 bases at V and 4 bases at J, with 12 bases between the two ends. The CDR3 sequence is CASLRVGTEAFF. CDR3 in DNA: TGTGCCAGCCTGCGGGTGGGCACTGAAGCTTTCTTT.

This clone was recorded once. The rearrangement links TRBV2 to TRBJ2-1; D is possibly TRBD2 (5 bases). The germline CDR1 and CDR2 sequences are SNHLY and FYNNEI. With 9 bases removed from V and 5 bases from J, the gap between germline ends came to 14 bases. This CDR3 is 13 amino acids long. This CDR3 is CARSLTGNNEQFF. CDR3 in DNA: TGTGCCAGATCCCTGACGGGGAACAATGAGCAGTTCTTC.

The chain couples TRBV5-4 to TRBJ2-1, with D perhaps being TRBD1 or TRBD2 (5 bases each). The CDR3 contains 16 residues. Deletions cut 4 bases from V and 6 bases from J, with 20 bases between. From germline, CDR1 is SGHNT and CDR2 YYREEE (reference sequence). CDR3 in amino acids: CASSGMSGTSGNEQFF. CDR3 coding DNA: TGTGCCAGCAGCGGAATGTCCGGGACCTCCGGCAATGAGCAGTTCTTC.

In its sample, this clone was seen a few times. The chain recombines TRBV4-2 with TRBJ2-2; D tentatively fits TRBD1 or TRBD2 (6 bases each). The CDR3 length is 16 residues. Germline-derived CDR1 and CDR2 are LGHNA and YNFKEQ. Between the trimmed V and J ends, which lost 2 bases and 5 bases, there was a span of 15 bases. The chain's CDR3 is CASSQTKGGGTGELFF. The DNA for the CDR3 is TGTGCCAGCAGCCAAACGAAGGGGGGAGGTACCGGGGAGCTGTTTTTT.

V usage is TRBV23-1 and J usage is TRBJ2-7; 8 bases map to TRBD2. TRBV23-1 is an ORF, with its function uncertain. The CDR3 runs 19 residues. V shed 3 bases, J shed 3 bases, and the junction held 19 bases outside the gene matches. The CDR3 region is CASSHRGTTRGGDLYEQYF. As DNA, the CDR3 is TGCGCCAGCAGTCACCGCGGGACTACTCGGGGGGGGGACCTCTACGAGCAGTACTTC.

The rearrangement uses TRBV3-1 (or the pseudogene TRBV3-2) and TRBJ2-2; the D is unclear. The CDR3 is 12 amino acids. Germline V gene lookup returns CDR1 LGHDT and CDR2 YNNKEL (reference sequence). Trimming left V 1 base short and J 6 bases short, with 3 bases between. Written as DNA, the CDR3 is TGTGCCAGCAGCCAAGGGGCCGGGGAGCTGTTTTTT. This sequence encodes CASSQGAGELFF.

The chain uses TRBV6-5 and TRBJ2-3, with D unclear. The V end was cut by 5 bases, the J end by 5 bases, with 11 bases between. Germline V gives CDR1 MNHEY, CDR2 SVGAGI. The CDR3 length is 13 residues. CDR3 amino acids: CASSPLPEDTQYF. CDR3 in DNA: TGTGCCAGCAGTCCGTTACCGGAAGATACGCAGTATTTT.

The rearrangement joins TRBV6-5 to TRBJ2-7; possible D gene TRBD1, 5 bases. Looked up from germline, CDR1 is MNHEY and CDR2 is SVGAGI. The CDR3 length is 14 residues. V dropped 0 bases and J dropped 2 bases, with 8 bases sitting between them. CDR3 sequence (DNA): TGTGCCAGCAGTTACTCGGCAGGGACCTACGAGCAGTACTTC. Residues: CASSYSAGTYEQYF.

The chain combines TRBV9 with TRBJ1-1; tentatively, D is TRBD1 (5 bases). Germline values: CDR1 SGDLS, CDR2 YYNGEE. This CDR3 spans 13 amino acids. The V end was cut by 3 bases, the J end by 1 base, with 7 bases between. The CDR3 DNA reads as TGTGCCAGCAGCGGGGGACCGAACACTGAAGCTTTCTTT. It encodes CASSGGPNTEAFF.

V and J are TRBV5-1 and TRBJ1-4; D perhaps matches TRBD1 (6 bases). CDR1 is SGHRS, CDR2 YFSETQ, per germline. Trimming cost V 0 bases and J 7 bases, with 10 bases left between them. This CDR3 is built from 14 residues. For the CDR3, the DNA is TGCGCCAGCAGCTTGGCGGGGGCGGGTGAAAAACTGTTTTTT. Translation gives CASSLAGAGEKLFF.

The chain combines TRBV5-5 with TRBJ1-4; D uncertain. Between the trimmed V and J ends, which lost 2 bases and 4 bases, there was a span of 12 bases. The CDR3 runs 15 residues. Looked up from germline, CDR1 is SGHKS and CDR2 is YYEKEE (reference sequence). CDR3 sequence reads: CASSLVGGDNEKLFF. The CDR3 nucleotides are TGTGCCAGCAGCTTAGTTGGAGGAGATAATGAAAAACTGTTTTTT.

The CDR3 coding sequence is TGTGCCAGCAGTTTCATCCCCGAGACCCAGTACTTC. This translates into CASSFIPETQYF. This chain uses TRBV12-3 or TRBV12-4 with TRBJ2-5; D unresolved. CDR3 length: 12 amino acids. The ends were cut back, 3 bases at V and 5 bases at J, with 7 bases in the middle.

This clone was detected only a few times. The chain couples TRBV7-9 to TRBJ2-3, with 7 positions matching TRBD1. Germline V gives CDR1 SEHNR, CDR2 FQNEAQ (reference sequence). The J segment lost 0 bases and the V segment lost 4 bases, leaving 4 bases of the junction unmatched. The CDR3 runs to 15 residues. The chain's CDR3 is CASSSNRGSTDTQYF. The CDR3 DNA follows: TGTGCCAGCAGCTCAAACAGGGGTAGCACAGATACGCAGTATTTT.

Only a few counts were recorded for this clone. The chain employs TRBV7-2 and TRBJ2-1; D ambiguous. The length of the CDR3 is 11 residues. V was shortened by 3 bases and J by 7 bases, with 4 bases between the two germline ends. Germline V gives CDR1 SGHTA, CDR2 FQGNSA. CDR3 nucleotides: TGTGCCAGCAGCTTTTTGAATGAGCAGTTCTTC. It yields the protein CASSFLNEQFF.

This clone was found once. The CDR3, as DNA: TGTGCCAGCCAACTGGCAGATACGCAGTATTTT. This sequence encodes CASQLADTQYF. The chain couples TRBV6-5 to TRBJ2-3; D is ambiguous. CDR1 MNHEY and CDR2 SVGAGI come from the germline V gene. Trimming shortened V by 8 bases and J by 4 bases, and 7 bases separated the two germline ends. This CDR3 comprises 11 residues.

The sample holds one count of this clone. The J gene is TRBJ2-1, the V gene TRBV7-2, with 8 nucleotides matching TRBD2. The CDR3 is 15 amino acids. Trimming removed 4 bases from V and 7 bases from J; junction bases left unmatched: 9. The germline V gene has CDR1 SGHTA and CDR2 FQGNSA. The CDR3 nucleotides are TGTGCCAGCAGCTCCCGAGCGGGAGCGTCAAATGAGCAGTTCTTC. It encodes CASSSRAGASNEQFF.